The 4 T cell receptor beta chains presented below share a single source sample, sequenced in a study of preoperative IRX-2 immunotherapy in early breast cancer. The method was immunoSEQ multiplex PCR; TCRdb's version includes in-frame clones alone and lacks a portion of them. The sample has roughly 62,000 clones, approximately 94% seen once. The sample's treatment: preoperative locoregional IRX-2 cytokine immunotherapy. This material was collected from a patient treated with IRX-2 immunotherapy. The source is a human donor with breast cancer.

The V call is TRBV6-6, the J call TRBJ1-1, with 7 bases identical to TRBD1. V shed 6 bases and J 3 bases; nucleotides not matched to a gene: 4. Germline V gives CDR1 MNHNY, CDR2 SVGAGI (reference sequence). The CDR3 runs to 13 residues. The CDR3 DNA sequence: TGTGCCAGCAGAATAACAGGGGACACTGAAGCTTTCTTT. Its protein is CASRITGDTEAFF.

The V call is TRBV14, the J call TRBJ2-2; D might be TRBD2 (5 bases). Trimming pared 4 bases from V and 7 bases from J, leaving 19 bases between. The CDR3 runs to 16 residues. Per germline, CDR1 SGHDN and CDR2 FVKESK. DNA for the CDR3: TGTGCCAGCAGCCGGCTAGCAACCCGGGTTGTCGGGGAGCTGTTTTTT. Its protein is CASSRLATRVVGELFF.

The chain employs TRBV5-8 and TRBJ1-1; D uncertain. This CDR3 spans 12 amino acids. The V end lost 4 bases, the J end lost 10 bases, and 14 bases lay between the germline ends. CDR1 and CDR2 from the germline V gene are SGHTS and YDEGEE. CDR3 region: CASSRRIKGAFF. The CDR3 DNA reads TGTGCCAGCAGCAGAAGGATTAAGGGAGCTTTCTTT.

The V and J genes are TRBV11-3 and TRBJ2-3, with 7 positions matching TRBD2. This CDR3 contains 16 residues. CDR1 SGHNT and CDR2 YENEEA come from the germline V gene. The V segment lost 5 bases and the J segment 4 bases; nucleotides outside the gene matches: 12. For the CDR3, the DNA is TGTGCCAGCAGCCTGGGGCGGGAGTGGCTTTCAGATACGCAGTATTTT. Translated: CASSLGREWLSDTQYF.